The 32 T cell receptor beta chains below all came from one sample that was sequenced in a study of blood T cells in healthy people across ages. With a J-beta primer mix and a sample-barcoded 5' primer, a second PCR ran about 6 to 11 cycles. From the 5' RACE reads, TCRdb called clonotypes with MiXCR, one entry per CDR3 protein. The sample holds approximately 600,000 distinct CDR3 sequences, under 65% seen once. What was sequenced was blood. The receptors come from a man aged 55 to 70 in good health.

The rearrangement uses TRBV2 and TRBJ2-3, with 7 bases lining up with TRBD2. The J segment lost 2 bases and the V segment lost 8 bases, leaving 7 bases of the junction unmatched. Germline lookup yields CDR1 SNHLY and CDR2 FYNNEI. The CDR3 covers 14 residues. This chain's CDR3 is CASCRDYNTDTQYF. The CDR3 DNA is TGTGCCAGCTGTAGGGACTATAACACAGATACGCAGTATTTT.

This chain uses TRBV20-1 with TRBJ2-1; D unresolved. From germline, CDR1 is DFQATT and CDR2 SNEGSKA (reference sequence). The CDR3 sequence is 10 residues long. The CDR3 nucleotides are TGCAGGCTCTGGTACAATGAGCAGTTCTTC. Translating gives CRLWYNEQFF.

The V call is TRBV12-3 or TRBV12-4, the J call TRBJ2-5, with D maybe TRBD1 (6 bases). The CDR3 has 14 amino acids. Between the trimmed V and J ends, which lost 1 base and 11 bases, there was a span of 17 bases. CDR3 DNA: TGTGCCAGCAGTTTAGAGGCAGGGGCCTACGGGCAGTACTTC. Its translation is CASSLEAGAYGQYF.

This clonotype was recorded only once. V is TRBV2 and J is TRBJ2-7; the match to TRBD2 covers 10 bases. V dropped 7 bases and J dropped 0; count of bases not matched to a gene: 3. The germline V gene has CDR1 SNHLY and CDR2 FYNNEI. The CDR3 totals 14 residues. The CDR3 loop is CASKLAGYSYEQYF. For the CDR3, the DNA is TGTGCCAGCAAACTAGCGGGGTACTCCTACGAGCAGTACTTC.

The V and J genes are TRBV29-1 and TRBJ2-5; 10 positions agree with TRBD1. Germline-derived CDR1 and CDR2 are SQVTM and ANQGSEA. V was clipped by 7 bases and J by 5 bases; unmatched bases: 7. The CDR3 spans 13 residues. The CDR3 nucleotides are TGCAGCGAGCAGACAGGGGGCCAGGAGACCCAGTACTTC. It is translated as CSEQTGGQETQYF.

The V gene is TRBV29-1, the J gene TRBJ2-1; D is perhaps TRBD2 (5 bases). The germline V gene encodes CDR1 SQVTM and CDR2 ANQGSEA. V was pared by 6 bases and J by 12 bases, with 18 bases between. This CDR3 is 12 amino acids long. CDR3 DNA sequence: TGCAGCGTGACCTCGGGAAGGGTCGGGCAGTTCTTC. Translation: CSVTSGRVGQFF.

The CDR3 nucleotides read TGTGCCAGCAGTTGGGACGCAAGGAGCGGAAACACCATATATTTT. Its protein product is CASSWDARSGNTIYF. V gene TRBV28 combines with J gene TRBJ1-3; D is perhaps TRBD1 (5 bases). V lost 4 bases, J lost 4 bases, and 14 bases lay in between. The V gene's germline CDR1 is MDHEN and CDR2 SYDVKM. The CDR3 is 15 amino acids.

This clonotype was seen ten or more times. It may be a read error: a sequence one base away is much more abundant. The V call is TRBV12-3 or TRBV12-4, the J call TRBJ2-3; tentative D call: TRBD2 (6 bases). Trimming shortened V by 5 bases and J by 5 bases, and 14 bases separated the two germline ends. The CDR3 runs 14 residues. CDR3 region: CASSVGGRGDTQYF. CDR3 nucleotide sequence: TGTGCCAGCAGTGTTGGGGGGAGAGGAGATACGCAGTATTTT.

This clonotype was counted a few times. The V call is TRBV28, the J call TRBJ2-5, with D hard to call. Germline CDR1 and CDR2: MDHEN and SYDVKM. V dropped 5 bases and J dropped 3 bases, with 16 bases sitting between them. The CDR3 length is 15 residues. CDR3 loop: CASSPTDGSKETQYF. The CDR3 DNA follows: TGTGCCAGCAGTCCAACCGACGGCAGCAAAGAGACCCAGTACTTC.

The rearrangement links TRBV6-5 to TRBJ1-2; 9 bases are shared with TRBD1. Germline V gene sequence: CDR1 MNHEY, CDR2 SVGAGI. Losses at the gene ends were 7 bases for V and 6 bases for J; bases not matched to a gene: 6. The length of the CDR3 is 13 residues. The CDR3 DNA reads as TGTGCCAGCACCCGGACAGGGGAGCATGGCTACACCTTC. Protein sequence: CASTRTGEHGYTF.

CDR3 nucleotide sequence: TGCGCCAGCAGCCAAGGACTAGCGGAGACCACAGATACGCAGTATTTT. Translated: CASSQGLAETTDTQYF. This chain joins TRBV4-1 and TRBJ2-3; 9 positions match TRBD2. Per the germline V gene, CDR1 is MGHRA and CDR2 is YSYEKL. The CDR3 has 16 residues. The J segment lost 2 bases and the V segment lost 1 base, leaving 4 bases of the junction unmatched.

CDR3 in DNA: TGTGCCAGCAGTTTCGCGGGGGTTACCTACAATGAGCAGTTCTTC. Translating it yields CASSFAGVTYNEQFF. The chain joins TRBV6-5 to TRBJ2-1; TRBD2 matches 7 bases. This CDR3 has 15 amino acids. The ends lost 4 bases at V and 2 bases at J; junction bases unmatched: 5. The germline gives CDR1 MNHEY, CDR2 SVGAGI.

A note on this clonotype: The junction does not match germline at one end; this may be a read error. This chain connects TRBV20-1 to TRBJ2-3; maybe TRBD1 (6 bases). CDR1 and CDR2 (germline): DFQATT, SNEGSKA (reference sequence). This CDR3 comprises 12 residues. In nucleotides, the CDR3 is TGCAGTACGAGGGGGAGCACAGAGACGCAGTATTTT. Protein sequence: CSTRGSTETQYF.

The chain uses TRBV3-1 and TRBJ2-2; 11 bases align to TRBD2. This CDR3 spans 19 amino acids. Losses at the gene ends were 0 bases for V and 1 base for J; bases not matched to a gene: 7. Germline loops: CDR1 LGHDT, CDR2 YNNKEL (reference sequence). DNA for the CDR3: TGTGCCAGCAGCCAAGAATTTTTCGGACTAGCGGGGAACACCGGGGAGCTGTTTTTT. As protein: CASSQEFFGLAGNTGELFF. The entire variable domain, with the rest obtained from reference TRBV3-1 and TRBJ2-2, is as follows: DTAVSQTPKYLVTQMGNDKSIKCEQNLGHDTMYWYKQDSKKFLKIMFSYNNKELIINETVPNRFSPKSPDKAHLNLHINSLELGDSAVYFCASSQEFFGLAGNTGELFFGEGSRLTVL.

The table lists this clonotype with many counts. In nucleotides, the CDR3 is TGCAGCGCCGCGACAGGGAACTACCAAGAGACCCAGTACTTC. Amino acid sequence: CSAATGNYQETQYF. The genes are TRBV29-1 and TRBJ2-5; 7 bases agree with TRBD1. This CDR3 comprises 14 residues. Looked up from germline, CDR1 is SQVTM and CDR2 is ANQGSEA. Trimming removed 7 bases from V and 0 bases from J; junction bases left unmatched: 8.

V and J are TRBV6-1 and TRBJ2-2; 10 bases match TRBD2. Germline lookup yields CDR1 MNHNS and CDR2 SASEGT. CDR3 length: 15 amino acids. The trim removed 6 bases at V and 7 bases at J, leaving 8 bases unmatched. CDR3 sequence: CASRDSGGPVGELFF. In DNA, the CDR3 is TGTGCCAGCAGGGATAGCGGGGGGCCGGTCGGGGAGCTGTTTTTT.

The chain links TRBV6-1 to TRBJ1-5; 7 positions agree with TRBD1. This CDR3 is built from 14 residues. The V and J ends lost 0 bases and 9 bases, in that order; junction bases with no gene match: 5. Germline V gives CDR1 MNHNS, CDR2 SASEGT. This CDR3 is CASSEAGGGGPQHF. For the CDR3, the DNA is TGTGCCAGCAGTGAAGCCGGAGGGGGCGGGCCCCAGCATTTT.

DNA of the CDR3: TGTGCCAGCCCAAAGCGACAGGACGAACCCAAAAACATTCAGTACTTC. The encoded protein is CASPKRQDEPKNIQYF. The chain uses TRBV21-1 and TRBJ2-4; the table assigns TRBD1, which was not confirmed against the DNA. TRBV21-1 represents a pseudogene. CDR3 length: 16 amino acids.

This clonotype occurred a few times. The chain joins TRBV4-2 to TRBJ2-5, with TRBD2 as a possible D gene (5 bases). The CDR3 consists of 15 residues. Deletions cut 1 base from V and 5 bases from J, with 14 bases between. CDR1 is LGHNA, CDR2 YNFKEQ, per germline. Written as DNA, the CDR3 is TGTGCCAGCAGCCAAGTAGCCGGGGTCCGTGAGACCCAGTACTTC. It encodes CASSQVAGVRETQYF.

The gene calls are TRBV7-8 and TRBJ2-3; the match to TRBD2 covers 9 bases. The CDR3 has 15 residues. Germline CDR1 is SGHVS and CDR2 is FQNEAQ. The ends lost 6 bases at V and 6 bases at J; junction bases unmatched: 10. CDR3 loop: CASSLRGGRVDTQYF. The CDR3 nucleotides are TGTGCCAGCAGTCTGCGGGGGGGCCGGGTTGATACGCAGTATTTT.

The J gene is TRBJ2-6, the V gene TRBV4-1, with a possible D match to TRBD2 (6 bases). CDR3 size: 18 residues. Trimming cost V 0 bases and J 2 bases, with 14 bases left between them. Germline CDR1 and CDR2: MGHRA and YSYEKL. CDR3 region: CASSQDGGTRTGANVLTF. The CDR3, as DNA: TGCGCCAGCAGCCAAGATGGGGGGACCCGCACTGGGGCCAACGTCCTGACTTTC.

V gene TRBV6-5 combines with J gene TRBJ1-2; D is unclear. The germline CDR1 and CDR2 sequences are MNHEY and SVGAGI. This CDR3 has 13 residues. V lost 0 bases, J lost 7 bases, and 9 bases lay in between. The CDR3 DNA is TGTGCCAGCAGTTACTCAGGGCCGGTTGGCTACACCTTC. It specifies CASSYSGPVGYTF.

The chain has TRBV28 and TRBJ2-1; the D gene is possibly TRBD2 (7 bases). Trimming left V 2 bases short and J 6 bases short, with 11 bases between. The CDR3 is 14 amino acids. Germline V gene sequence: CDR1 MDHEN, CDR2 SYDVKM. The DNA of the CDR3 is TGTGCCAGCAGTTTAGCGGGGGACACCAATGAGCAGTTCTTC. Translating gives CASSLAGDTNEQFF.

This clonotype was detected a few times. The CDR3 nucleotides read TGCAGCGTCGAAAAGAGCGGGACTAACTATGGCTACACCTTC. Translating it yields CSVEKSGTNYGYTF. The chain links TRBV29-1 to TRBJ1-2; the D is unclear. This CDR3 is built from 14 residues. Trimming removed 6 bases from V and 0 bases from J, with 14 bases in between. The germline V gene has CDR1 SQVTM and CDR2 ANQGSEA.

This clonotype was observed a few times. The V gene is TRBV29-1, the J gene TRBJ2-5; D remains unclear. Between the trimmed V and J ends, which lost 2 bases and 2 bases, there was a span of 6 bases. CDR1 is SQVTM and CDR2 is ANQGSEA in the germline V gene. This CDR3 spans 12 amino acids. The CDR3 sequence is CSVEQRQETQYF. CDR3 nucleotide sequence: TGCAGCGTTGAACAGCGACAAGAGACCCAGTACTTC.

The chain couples TRBV2 to TRBJ2-4; D is undetermined. The J call is uncertain, as TRBJ2-5 better fits the DNA end. The CDR3 spans 13 residues. CDR1 and CDR2 (germline): SNHLY, FYNNEI. The DNA of the CDR3 is TGTGCCAGCAGTGAAGGCTCGCAAGAGACCCAGTACTTC. It is translated as CASSEGSQETQYF.

V and J are TRBV11-2 and TRBJ2-5; no reliable D call. V lost 2 bases, J lost 4 bases, and 8 bases lay in between. Germline CDR1 SGHAT, CDR2 FQNNGV. This CDR3 has 13 amino acids. DNA for the CDR3: TGTGCCAGCAGCTTAACCCTAGGAGAGACCCAGTACTTC. The encoded protein is CASSLTLGETQYF.

This chain links TRBV5-1 with TRBJ1-3, with 8 positions matching TRBD1. V was clipped by 4 bases and J by 0 bases; unmatched bases: 6. Germline V gene data show CDR1 as SGHRS and CDR2 as YFSETQ. This CDR3 contains 16 residues. The CDR3 region has the DNA TGCGCCAGCAGCCCGGACAGGGCCAGCTCTGGAAACACCATATATTTT. Its protein product is CASSPDRASSGNTIYF.

The chain has TRBV20-1 and TRBJ2-5, with TRBD2 identical over 8 bases. Germline-derived CDR1 and CDR2 are DFQATT and SNEGSKA (reference sequence). The CDR3 extends over 13 amino acids. V was pared by 3 bases and J by 7 bases, with 7 bases of the junction left unmatched. The CDR3 spells CSASLLAAGTQYF. CDR3 bases: TGCAGTGCTAGTTTACTAGCGGCCGGGACCCAGTACTTC.

The CDR3: CASSVGVDNQPQHF. The DNA for the CDR3 is TGTGCCAGCAGCGTAGGGGTGGACAATCAGCCCCAGCATTTT. V is TRBV9 and J is TRBJ1-5; D gene uncertain. The V and J ends lost 0 bases and 3 bases respectively, with 7 bases between them. The CDR3 contains 14 residues. Germline V CDR1 and CDR2: SGDLS, YYNGEE.

In this sample, this clonotype turned up a few times. The chain carries TRBV6-2 or TRBV6-3 and TRBJ2-1; the match to TRBD2 covers 7 bases. Germline CDR1 and CDR2: MNHEY and SVGEGT. The CDR3 runs 16 residues. After removal of 5 bases from V and 2 bases from J, the junction contained 9 bases not matched to a gene. For the CDR3, the DNA is TGTGCCAGCAGTCCCAGTAGGGACTACCCCTACAATGAGCAGTTCTTC. It is translated as CASSPSRDYPYNEQFF.

The rearrangement uses TRBV18 and TRBJ2-6; D might be TRBD1 (6 bases). The CDR3 sequence is 16 residues long. CDR1 KGHSH and CDR2 LQKENI come from the germline V gene. Trimming removed 5 bases at V and 2 bases at J, with 13 bases between. CDR3 coding DNA: TGTGCCAGCTCATTCCAACAGGGCCCTGGGGCCAACGTCCTGACTTTC. The encoded protein is CASSFQQGPGANVLTF.